The 21 T cell receptor beta chains presented below share a single source sample, sequenced in a study of T cells after yellow fever vaccination. TCRdb ran MiXCR on the 5' RACE reads and lists one entry per CDR3 protein. The table has 160,000 or so distinct CDR3 sequences, about 7% seen once. The specimen comprised CD4+ T cells sorted from PBMCs, sampled more than 4 days after the first yellow fever vaccination. The receptors originated from a man in his late teens or twenties who received the YFV17D yellow fever vaccine.

This clonotype has just a few counts. V and J are TRBV3-1 and TRBJ2-4, with TRBD2 matching over 7 bases. The J segment lost 13 bases and the V segment lost 3 bases, leaving 9 bases of the junction unmatched. Germline V gene lookup returns CDR1 LGHDT and CDR2 YNNKEL (reference sequence). The CDR3 runs to 13 residues. The CDR3 protein is CASSHTTQGLQYF. CDR3 DNA sequence: TGTGCCAGCAGCCACACCACCCAGGGACTACAGTACTTC.

About this clonotype itself: This may be a read error, as it is one base from a much larger clone. The V gene is TRBV4-3, the J gene TRBJ2-7; TRBD2 is a possible D gene (5 bases). Trimming shortened V by 5 bases and J by 7 bases, and 18 bases separated the two germline ends. The CDR3 sequence is 14 residues long. Germline loops: CDR1 LGHNA, CDR2 YSLEER. The CDR3 loop reads CASSIRAQREEQYF. The CDR3 region has the DNA TGCGCCAGCAGCATCCGAGCCCAGAGGGAAGAGCAGTACTTC.

In its sample, this clonotype was seen many times. The chain has TRBV7-2 and TRBJ2-5; D gene ambiguous. Deletions cut 1 base from V and 8 bases from J, with 8 bases between. Germline V gene sequence: CDR1 SGHTA, CDR2 FQGNSA. This CDR3 is built from 12 residues. In nucleotides, the CDR3 is TGTGCCAGCAGCTTAGTCCCCGGCACCCAGTACTTC. Its translation: CASSLVPGTQYF.

The chain uses TRBV11-2 and TRBJ1-5; D is uncertain. Germline lookup yields CDR1 SGHAT and CDR2 FQNNGV. Trimming stripped 1 base from V and 3 bases from J, with 7 bases between. The CDR3 spans 14 residues. In DNA form, the CDR3 reads TGTGCCAGCAGCTTAGGTAGGGTCAATCAGCCCCAGCATTTT. This encodes CASSLGRVNQPQHF.

The V gene is TRBV5-4, the J gene TRBJ2-5; D remains ambiguous. This CDR3 comprises 14 residues. From germline, CDR1 is SGHNT and CDR2 YYREEE (reference sequence). The V end lost 4 bases, the J end lost 3 bases, and 13 bases lay between the germline ends. In DNA, the CDR3 is TGTGCCAGCAGCGGGCCAGACTTGAAAGAGACCCAGTACTTC. It specifies CASSGPDLKETQYF.

This clonotype was seen at least ten times. V gene TRBV12-3 or TRBV12-4 combines with J gene TRBJ2-1; 7 nucleotides agree with TRBD2. The CDR3 covers 15 residues. Germline trimming cut 6 bases from V and 0 bases from J; bases unmatched to any gene: 5. The CDR3 protein is CASSYRLASYNEQFF. CDR3 in DNA: TGTGCCAGCAGCTATCGACTAGCCTCCTACAATGAGCAGTTCTTC.

This clonotype was observed at least ten times. This sequence joins TRBV4-3 and TRBJ1-6; tentative D call: TRBD1 (6 bases). The CDR3 loop spans 16 amino acids. V lost 0 bases and J lost 7, with 13 bases in between. The germline V gene encodes CDR1 LGHNA and CDR2 YSLEER. CDR3 residues: CASSQDLGAGNSPLHF. In DNA, the CDR3 is TGCGCCAGCAGCCAAGATTTGGGGGCGGGAAATTCACCCCTCCACTTT.

This clonotype appeared a few times. The gene calls are TRBV18 and TRBJ2-1; D is perhaps TRBD2 (7 bases). CDR1 KGHSH and CDR2 LQKENI come from the germline V gene. The ends were cut back, 2 bases at V and 0 bases at J, with 14 bases in the middle. CDR3 size: 17 residues. The CDR3 here is CASSPVGGPSSYNEQFF. The CDR3 DNA sequence: TGTGCCAGCTCACCAGTGGGGGGGCCGAGCTCCTACAATGAGCAGTTCTTC. Supplemented by reference TRBV18 and TRBJ2-1, the full variable domain reads NAGVMQNPRHLVRRRGQEARLRCSPMKGHSHVYWYRQLPEEGLKFMVYLQKENIIDESGMPKERFSAEFPKEGPSILRIQQVVRGDSAAYFCASSPVGGPSSYNEQFFGPGTRLTVL.

In its sample, this clonotype was seen many times. The genes are TRBV6-2 or TRBV6-3 and TRBJ1-1, with TRBD1 matching over 8 bases. CDR3 length: 16 residues. Germline CDR1 and CDR2: MNHEY and SVGEGT. After removal of 0 bases from V and 7 bases from J, the junction contained 10 bases not matched to a gene. DNA of the CDR3: TGTGCCAGCAGTTACTCGGCGTGGGACAGGCTGTTTGAAGCTTTCTTT. It translates to CASSYSAWDRLFEAFF.

There are a few counts of this clonotype. This rearrangement joins TRBV9 to TRBJ2-5, with 8 bases aligning to TRBD2. Losses at the gene ends were 3 bases for V and 5 bases for J; bases not matched to a gene: 6. This CDR3 contains 14 residues. Germline V lookup: CDR1 SGDLS, CDR2 YYNGEE. CDR3 sequence (DNA): TGTGCCAGCAGCGACCGGGTAGCGGGGGAGACCCAGTACTTC. It translates to CASSDRVAGETQYF. Full variable domain (rest looked up from reference TRBV9 and TRBJ2-5): DSGVTQTPKHLITATGQRVTLRCSPRSGDLSVYWYQQSLDQGLQFLIQYYNGEERAKGNILERFSAQQFPDLHSELNLSSLELGDSALYFCASSDRVAGETQYFGPGTRLLVL.

Worth noting for this clonotype: Since a much larger clone is just one base distant, this may be a read error. The CDR3 region is CARSYSGGGEETQYF. The CDR3 DNA is TGCGCCAGAAGCTATAGCGGGGGGGGAGAAGAGACCCAGTACTTC. V and J are TRBV5-1 and TRBJ2-5; TRBD2 matches 11 bases. The CDR3 is made up of 15 amino acids. Germline CDR1 reads SGHRS; CDR2 reads YFSETQ.

The genes are TRBV28 and TRBJ2-3; 7 bases agree with TRBD1. J was trimmed by 2 bases and V by 3 bases; bases with no gene match: 5. Germline V gene data show CDR1 as MDHEN and CDR2 as SYDVKM. CDR3 size: 15 residues. Written as DNA, the CDR3 is TGTGCCAGCAGTTTCCCGGGACAGTCCACAGATACGCAGTATTTT. Its translation: CASSFPGQSTDTQYF.

This clonotype has a count of ten or more. The chain has TRBV6-2 or TRBV6-3 and TRBJ2-1; TRBD2 matches at 8 bases. CDR1 and CDR2 from the germline V gene are MNHEY and SVGEGT. Losses at the gene ends were 5 bases for V and 2 bases for J; bases not matched to a gene: 2. There are 14 residues in the CDR3. Here the CDR3 DNA reads TGTGCCAGCAGTGGACTAGCCACCTACAATGAGCAGTTCTTC. This encodes CASSGLATYNEQFF.

The chain employs TRBV7-9 and TRBJ1-6; D not certain. Germline V gene lookup returns CDR1 SEHNR and CDR2 FQNEAQ (reference sequence). This CDR3 contains 14 residues. V dropped 5 bases and J dropped 9 bases, with 14 bases sitting between them. CDR3 amino acids: CASSPRGDSSPLHF. For the CDR3, the DNA is TGTGCCAGCAGCCCCCGAGGTGACTCTTCACCCCTCCACTTT. The whole variable domain, filled in from reference TRBV7-9 and TRBJ1-6, reads DTGVSQNPRHKITKRGQNVTFRCDPISEHNRLYWYRQTLGQGPEFLTYFQNEAQLEKSRLLSDRFSAERPKGSFSTLEIQRTEQGDSAMYLCASSPRGDSSPLHFGNGTRLTVT.

This clonotype was seen ten or more times. The chain employs TRBV20-1 and TRBJ1-3; D call uncertain. In germline, CDR1 is DFQATT, CDR2 SNEGSKA (reference sequence). The CDR3 runs to 13 residues. With 2 bases removed from V and 2 bases from J, the gap between germline ends came to 7 bases. CDR3 in DNA: TGCAGTGCTAGATCCGGTACTGGAAACACCATATATTTT. This encodes CSARSGTGNTIYF.

This chain links TRBV4-3 with TRBJ2-7, with D perhaps TRBD1 (5 bases). CDR1 and CDR2 from the germline V gene are LGHNA and YSLEER. V lost 0 bases, J lost 3 bases, and 24 bases lay in between. The CDR3 runs 19 residues. The CDR3 DNA follows: TGCGCCAGCAGCCAAGAGGAGACAGAACAGATCTACATAGACTACGAGCAGTACGTC. This gives the protein CASSQEETEQIYIDYEQYV.

The sample holds many counts of this clonotype. The CDR3 sequence is CASSQGSGGRETQYF. CDR3 nucleotide sequence: TGCGCCAGCAGCCAAGGTTCGGGGGGCCGAGAGACCCAGTACTTC. The rearrangement uses TRBV4-1 and TRBJ2-5, with D tentatively TRBD2 (7 bases). The CDR3 totals 15 residues. V gave up 1 base and J gave up 4 bases, with 13 bases separating them. The germline V gene has CDR1 MGHRA and CDR2 YSYEKL.

A few counts support this clonotype. The chain is built from TRBV6-2 or TRBV6-3 and TRBJ2-5, with 8 bases lining up with TRBD2. V gave up 6 bases and J gave up 4 bases; unmatched junction bases: 1. Germline lookup yields CDR1 MNHEY and CDR2 SVGEGT. This CDR3 has 12 residues. The CDR3 region is CASSGRGETQYF. In nucleotides, the CDR3 is TGTGCCAGCAGCGGGAGGGGAGAGACCCAGTACTTC.

The chain employs TRBV20-1 and TRBJ2-5; 10 nucleotides align to TRBD2. V gave up 2 bases and J gave up 1 base; unmatched junction bases: 10. This CDR3 spans 17 amino acids. Germline CDR1 is DFQATT and CDR2 is SNEGSKA (reference sequence). The CDR3 loop is CSARSIAGGSTQETQYF. Written as DNA, the CDR3 is TGCAGTGCTAGAAGTATAGCGGGGGGATCCACCCAAGAGACCCAGTACTTC.

This chain links TRBV5-1 with TRBJ2-1, with 11 bases aligning to TRBD2. Unmatched junction bases numbered 6, after V lost 0 bases and J lost 4 bases. The CDR3 has 17 amino acids. Per germline, CDR1 SGHRS and CDR2 YFSETQ. CDR3 amino acids: CASSLAASGGSYNEQFF. CDR3 in DNA: TGCGCCAGCAGCTTGGCGGCTAGCGGGGGGTCATACAATGAGCAGTTCTTC.

At least ten counts were recorded for this clonotype. V and J are TRBV4-1 and TRBJ2-7; 10 bases agree with TRBD2. CDR3 length: 15 amino acids. Germline-derived CDR1 and CDR2 are MGHRA and YSYEKL. V shed 3 bases, J shed 5 bases, and the junction held 7 bases outside the gene matches. The CDR3 bases are TGCGCCAGCAGCCAGCCAATAGCGGGGGGCCACGAGCAGTACTTC. Amino acids: CASSQPIAGGHEQYF.